This entry features one T cell receptor beta chain sequence. Its matching antigen is unknown. Mouse gene names and germline throughout. Sequencing ends 1 residue short of the CDR3 end; the germline J gene provides the rest. As for time point: mouse harvest day 7 after allogeneic transplant. The graft held 10^6 splenic CD5+ T cells and 10^7 T-cell-depleted bone marrow cells. Mice had MHC-mismatched B6 into BALB/c GVHD, sampled day 7 or 14. V dropped 3 bases and J dropped 2 bases, with 7 bases sitting between them. CDR3 size: 13 residues. Germline V gene lookup returns CDR1 SGHDT and CDR2 FRDEAV. These data originate in a study of tissue T cells after allogeneic stem cell transplantation. Study-level findings and limits: Limitations included a small, clinically heterogeneous cohort and limited sampling depth. Blood and spleen captured only part of the tissue TCR repertoire.

Sequencing was performed with immunoSEQ multiplex PCR; in TCRdb, only in-frame clones are kept and a portion is missing. The sample holds 8,000 to 9,000 clones; 44% are singletons and the top ten take over 1.2%. Sample: skin. The receptor's source is a female BALB/c mouse given C57BL/6 T cells with graft-versus-host disease after an allogeneic hematopoietic cell transplant. J is TRBJ2-4 and V is TRBV14, with a weak D call TRBD1 (6 bases). The DNA read from the CDR3 is TGTGCCAGCAGTTGGGACATTCAAAACACCTTGTAC. Encoded protein: CASSWDIQNTLY. The entire CDR3 reads CASSWDIQNTLYF.